Listed below are T cell receptor beta chains from one sample, sequenced in a study of T cells after yellow fever vaccination. One entry per CDR3 protein, called by TCRdb with MiXCR from the 5' RACE reads. This table holds hundreds of thousands of distinct CDR3 sequences, 3.6% found once. Here the sequenced sample was PBMCs, taken on the day of the yellow fever booster vaccination. These receptors were obtained from a man between 18 and 35 years old who received the YFV17D yellow fever vaccine. Each CDR3 is given with its conserved first and last residue. A D gene is named only where the DNA matches it firmly. Rows may omit the clone size; those that give it use once, few, many or a size class.

>TRBJ1-5|TRBV21-1|few|NA
TGTGCCAGCAGCAAAAGTTGTACACCTTATAGCAATCAGCCCCAGCATTTT
CASSKSCTPYSNQPQHF
>TRBJ1-2|TRBV5-1|many|NA
TGCGCCAGCAGCTTGGACACAGCCCAGTCGGAGGGCTACACCTTC
CASSLDTAQSEGYTF
>TRBJ1-5|TRBV5-6|NA|NA
TGTGCCAGCAGCTCGCTTCAGGGGAATCAGCCCCAGCATTTT
CASSSLQGNQPQHF
>TRBJ2-5|TRBV11-2|few|NA
TGTGCCAGCAGCTTCCCCCAGGGGACTTCAAAATATCAGGTGTCGGAGACCCAGTACTTC
CASSFPQGTSKYQVSETQYF
>TRBJ1-1|TRBV29-1|few|NA
TGCAGCGCCGAGGGGCCAGGGCGTAACACTGAAGCTTTCTTT
CSAEGPGRNTEAFF
>TRBJ1-1|TRBV7-2|many|TRBD1
TGTGCCAGCAGCTTAGCTGGGACAGGGGTTGCTTTCTTT
CASSLAGTGVAFF
>TRBJ2-3|TRBV20-1|many|TRBD2
TGCAGTGCTAGAGATTCGCAGCGGGGTAGCACAGATACGCAGTATTTT
CSARDSQRGSTDTQYF
>TRBJ1-3|TRBV19|NA|NA
TGTGCCAGTAAGGTCTCAGGAGTCCACTCTGGAAACACCATATATTTT
CASKVSGVHSGNTIYF
>TRBJ2-5|TRBV7-6|few|NA
TGTGCCAGCAGCGGGACAAGGGGGGAGACCCAGTACTTC
CASSGTRGETQYF
>TRBJ1-2|TRBV25-1|few|NA
TGTGCCAGCAGTGAATCCCAGAGAGGCTACACCTTC
CASSESQRGYTF
>TRBJ2-5|TRBV20-1|NA|NA
TGCAGTGCTAGAGAACCTCTGTGGGAGACCCAGTACTTC
CSAREPLWETQYF
>TRBJ2-3|TRBV24-1|few|TRBD2
TGTGCCACCAGTGGACGGCTAGCGGGGACCACAGATACGCAGTATTTT
CATSGRLAGTTDTQYF
>TRBJ2-5|TRBV6-6|few|TRBD2
TGTGCCAGCAGTTACCGTCTAGCGGGGGGATCAGAGACCCAGTACTTC
CASSYRLAGGSETQYF
>TRBJ1-3|TRBV7-6|many|NA
TGTGCCAGCAGCGAGGGCTCATCCTCTGGAAACACCATATATTTT
CASSEGSSSGNTIYF
>TRBJ1-1|TRBV7-2|NA|NA
TGTGCCAGCAGCTCTTACATACAGGAGGGCACTGAAGCTTTCTTT
CASSSYIQEGTEAFF
>TRBJ2-1|TRBV27|many|NA
TGTGCCAGCATAAGCCATGCTAATGAGCAGTTCTTC
CASISHANEQFF
>TRBJ2-5|TRBV5-1|many|NA
TGCGCCAGCAGCTTGGGTGAGAGACAAGAGACCCAGTACTTC
CASSLGERQETQYF
>TRBJ2-3|TRBV7-2|few|NA
TGTGCCAGCAGCTTAACGCGGACCAACACAGATACGCAGTATTTT
CASSLTRTNTDTQYF
>TRBJ2-1|TRBV5-1|many|NA
TGCGCCAGCGCGAGCGGGACAGTCCTTTACAATGAGCAGTTCTTC
CASASGTVLYNEQFF
>TRBJ2-1|TRBV5-1|many|TRBD2
TGCGCCAGCAGCCCCCATCGGGCGGGGGTCAATGAGCAGTTCTTC
CASSPHRAGVNEQFF
>TRBJ2-1|TRBV5-1|many|NA
TGCGCCAGCAGCCCCTCGGGTCGGGAGCATGAGCAGTTCTTC
CASSPSGREHEQFF
>TRBJ2-3|TRBV9|many|NA
TGTGCCAGCAGTGACACGACAGTTCTGAATACGCAGTATTTT
CASSDTTVLNTQYF
>TRBJ1-1|TRBV5-1|many|NA
TGCGCCAGCAGCTTGTGGCCTTCGACAGGCAGGTGGTCGGACACTGAAGCTTTCTTT
CASSLWPSTGRWSDTEAFF
>TRBJ2-5|TRBV7-9|many|NA
TGTGCCAGCAGATCCGGGATCTTGGGGGAGACCCAGTACTTC
CASRSGILGETQYF
>TRBJ2-1|TRBV20-1|medium-sized|NA
TGCAGTGCTAGGATTGGGCCTCACGACAATGAGCAGTTCTTC
CSARIGPHDNEQFF
>TRBJ2-7|TRBV5-6|many|NA
TGTGCCAGCAGCTTGGGATACTCCTACGAGCAGTACTTC
CASSLGYSYEQYF
>TRBJ2-5|TRBV9|NA|TRBD2
TGTGCCAGCAGCGTAGGGATAGCGGGGGGCCAAGAGACCCAGTACTTC
CASSVGIAGGQETQYF
>TRBJ1-1|TRBV5-1|many|NA
TGCGCCAGCAGCTTGCGCGGTGTGGACACTGAAGCTTTCTTT
CASSLRGVDTEAFF
>TRBJ2-4|TRBV11-2|many|NA
TGTGCCAGCAGCTTAGGGGAGCTGGCCTGGGGCATTCAGTACTTC
CASSLGELAWGIQYF
>TRBJ1-4|TRBV6-5|many|NA
TGTGCCTCGCGGTTGGGGAGGCGTGAAAAACTGTTTTTT
CASRLGRREKLFF
>TRBJ2-3|TRBV7-9|many|NA
TGTGCCAGCAGCTTAGGGTTTGCGGTCCACACAGATACGCAGTATTTT
CASSLGFAVHTDTQYF
>TRBJ2-1|TRBV7-2|few|NA
TGTGCCAGCAGCACCGGTGGGCTGAATGAGCAGTTCTTC
CASSTGGLNEQFF
>TRBJ1-1|TRBV10-3|many|TRBD1
TGTGCCATCGGCAGACAGGGGTCCTCACTGAACACTGAAGCTTTCTTT
CAIGRQGSSLNTEAFF
>TRBJ2-2|TRBV29-1|many|TRBD1
TGCAGCGTAGAGGACAGGTTGAGCGGGGAGCTGTTTTTT
CSVEDRLSGELFF
>TRBJ2-5|TRBV5-1|few|NA
TGCGCCAGCAGCTTCGTGGGGGATCAAGAGACCCAGTACTTC
CASSFVGDQETQYF
>TRBJ2-3|TRBV9|many|NA
TGTGCCAGCAGCCCAAGGGCCTCAACCAATACGCAGTATTTT
CASSPRASTNTQYF
>TRBJ2-1|TRBV7-2|many|TRBD2
TGTGCCAGCAGCTTAGTTCCGGGGGGCTCCTACAATGAGCAGTTCTTC
CASSLVPGGSYNEQFF
>TRBJ2-2|TRBV6-5|NA|NA
TGTGCCAGCAGTTACGACAGGACGCGCCTTGACGGGGAGCTGTTTTTT
CASSYDRTRLDGELFF
>TRBJ2-5|TRBV14|few|NA
TGTGCCAGCAGCCCCTGGGACGTAGAAGAGACCCAGTACTTC
CASSPWDVEETQYF
>TRBJ2-7|TRBV12-3/TRBV12-4|few|TRBD2
TGTGCCAGCAAAAGCGGGGGTAGCTCCTACGAGCAGTACTTC
CASKSGGSSYEQYF
>TRBJ1-2|TRBV6-1|many|TRBD1
TGTGCCAGCAAACAAAACAGGGGGCATGGCTACACCTTC
CASKQNRGHGYTF
>TRBJ2-5|TRBV5-4|many|NA
TGTGCCAGCAGCTCATGGGTTCGCGGCCAAGAGACCCAGTACTTC
CASSSWVRGQETQYF
>TRBJ1-6|TRBV28|NA|TRBD1
TGTGCCAGCAGTTTGACAGGGACCGCTAATTCACCCCTCCACTTT
CASSLTGTANSPLHF
>TRBJ2-3|TRBV12-5|many|TRBD2
TGTGCTAGTGCCCCGGGACTAGGTGCAGATACGCAGTATTTT
CASAPGLGADTQYF
>TRBJ2-4|TRBV21-1|many|NA
TGTGCCAGCAGCAAAGGGCAGGGGTCAATAGCCAAAAACATTCAGTACTTC
CASSKGQGSIAKNIQYF
>TRBJ2-5|TRBV6-5|many|TRBD1
TGTGCCAGCAGCCCGACAGGGGGCAGAGAGACCCAGTACTTC
CASSPTGGRETQYF
>TRBJ2-1|TRBV6-6|many|NA
TGTGCCAGCAGACCCCTCTACTCCACCTCCGATGAGCAGTTCTTC
CASRPLYSTSDEQFF
>TRBJ2-1|TRBV10-3|many|TRBD2
TGTGCCATCAGTCCGACTAGCGCCTACAATGAGCAGTTCTTC
CAISPTSAYNEQFF
>TRBJ2-2|TRBV5-1|many|NA
TGCGCCAGCAGCCAAATTGCGGGGAATGCCGGGGAGCTGTTTTTT
CASSQIAGNAGELFF
>TRBJ2-1|TRBV5-1|NA|NA
TGCGCCAGCAGCTCCCTAAGCCCCTTAGGAAATGAGCAGTTCTTC
CASSSLSPLGNEQFF
>TRBJ1-3|TRBV7-2|few|TRBD1
TGTGCCAGCAGACCGGACAGGTCCTCCTCTGGAAACACCATATATTTT
CASRPDRSSSGNTIYF
>TRBJ2-2|TRBV6-5|NA|TRBD1
TGTGCCAGCAGTTACGACTGGAGACCAGCAGGGGGATTAGCCGGGGAGCTGTTTTTT
CASSYDWRPAGGLAGELFF
>TRBJ2-3|TRBV7-3|NA|TRBD2
TGTGCCAGCAGCTCGGGGACTAGCGGGGCCATAACGCAGTATTTT
CASSSGTSGAITQYF
>TRBJ2-5|TRBV2|many|TRBD2
TGTGCCAGCAGTGAAGAGCGGGGGGAGACCCAGTACTTC
CASSEERGETQYF
>TRBJ2-1|TRBV19|NA|TRBD1
TGTGCCAGTAGTAGCAGGGGGAGCTCCTACAATGAGCAGTTCTTC
CASSSRGSSYNEQFF
>TRBJ2-5|TRBV5-1|few|NA
TGCGCCAGCAGCGGAACTAGGAGGGAGACCCAGTACTTC
CASSGTRRETQYF
>TRBJ2-3|TRBV3-1|many|NA
TGTGCCAGCAGCTACCCCGGGACTCCAACCACAGATACGCAGTATTTT
CASSYPGTPTTDTQYF